A single sample is the source of the 30 T cell receptor beta chains below, sequenced in a study of cytomegalovirus exposure and HLA in healthy donors (TCRdb year 2017). Preparation of the library involved the immunoSEQ multiplex PCR assay. A mixture of 60 forward primers for TCR Vbeta segments and 13 reverse primers for TCR Jbeta segments was used in the multiplex PCR. The immuneACCESS repertoire file appears here via TCRdb, limited to in-frame rearrangements. These files lack a portion of the clones; in checked studies, under half of the deficit traces to unresolved V genes, and the cause of the others is not known. The sample table shows some 150,000 clones, and approximately 76% are seen once. Approximately 1.4% of the sample lies in the top ten. Sequenced material: PBMCs. These receptors all stem from a man aged 55 to 69 in good health and CMV-seronegative.

Here the CDR3 reads CASSQRQGSDYGYTF. The DNA of the CDR3 is TGCGCCAGCAGCCAGAGACAGGGGTCGGACTATGGCTACACCTTC. The genes are TRBV4-1 and TRBJ1-2; 8 positions agree with TRBD1. V gave up 3 bases and J gave up 3 bases; unmatched junction bases: 6. The V gene's germline CDR1 is MGHRA and CDR2 YSYEKL. The CDR3 covers 15 residues.

This chain links TRBV7-2 with TRBJ2-5, with 9 bases identical to TRBD2. V shed 3 bases and J 1 base; nucleotides not matched to a gene: 0. The CDR3 has 14 residues. Germline V gives CDR1 SGHTA, CDR2 FQGNSA. The CDR3 is CASSLTSGQETQYF. The CDR3 DNA follows: TGTGCCAGCAGCTTGACTAGCGGCCAAGAGACCCAGTACTTC.

This clone was seen only once. This chain uses TRBV7-2 with TRBJ2-5, with a tentative D call TRBD2 (5 bases). Germline V gives CDR1 SGHTA, CDR2 FQGNSA. V shed 3 bases and J shed 5 bases, with 13 bases lying between them. This CDR3 region has 14 residues. The CDR3 is CASSLSAAQETQYF. The CDR3 DNA is TGTGCCAGCAGCTTGTCAGCGGCACAGGAGACCCAGTACTTC.

The chain employs TRBV4-3 and TRBJ2-1, with TRBD1 matching 8 bases. The length of the CDR3 is 13 residues. The V segment lost 0 bases and the J segment 15 bases; nucleotides outside the gene matches: 7. Germline lookup yields CDR1 LGHNA and CDR2 YSLEER. As DNA, the CDR3 is TGCGCCAGCAGCCAAGATGTGGACAGGGTCCCGTTCTTC. Its translation: CASSQDVDRVPFF.

The chain is built from TRBV11-2 and TRBJ2-3; perhaps TRBD1 as D (6 bases). The CDR3 has 15 amino acids. The V end lost 5 bases, the J end lost 5 bases, and 17 bases lay between the germline ends. Per the germline V gene, CDR1 is SGHAT and CDR2 is FQNNGV. This CDR3 is CASSRTPGVRDTQYF. In nucleotides, the CDR3 is TGTGCCAGCAGCCGAACGCCAGGGGTCAGAGATACGCAGTATTTT. Looking up the rest from reference TRBV11-2 and TRBJ2-3 gives the full variable domain: EAGVAQSPRYKIIEKRQSVAFWCNPISGHATLYWYQQILGQGPKLLIQFQNNGVVDDSQLPKDRFSAERLKGVDSTLKIQPAKLEDSAVYLCASSRTPGVRDTQYFGPGTRLTVL.

The genes are TRBV4-2 and TRBJ2-1, with D unresolved. Per the germline V gene, CDR1 is LGHNA and CDR2 is YNFKEQ. The CDR3 totals 12 residues. V was pared by 1 base and J by 7 bases, with 5 bases between. The CDR3 DNA reads as TGTGCCAGCAGCCAAGCTAGAAATGAGCAGTTCTTC. This gives the protein CASSQARNEQFF.

The chain carries TRBV27 and TRBJ1-5, with 7 bases identical to TRBD1. The ends lost 6 bases at V and 6 bases at J; junction bases unmatched: 5. CDR1 and CDR2 (germline): MNHEY, SMNVEV (reference sequence). This CDR3 is 13 amino acids long. DNA of the CDR3: TGTGCCAGCAGAAGACAGGGCGGTCAGCCCCAGCATTTT. Its translation is CASRRQGGQPQHF.

The chain has TRBV7-2 and TRBJ2-7; 8 positions match TRBD2. The CDR3 extends over 15 amino acids. Germline V CDR1 and CDR2: SGHTA, FQGNSA. With 5 bases clipped from V and 3 bases from J, the junction kept 9 bases outside the gene matches. CDR3 protein: CASSPQTSALYEQYF. DNA for the CDR3: TGTGCCAGCAGCCCACAGACTAGCGCCCTCTACGAGCAGTACTTC.

The J gene is TRBJ1-2, the V gene TRBV5-1; 7 positions match TRBD1. This CDR3 comprises 15 residues. Per germline, CDR1 SGHRS and CDR2 YFSETQ. V shed 4 bases, J shed 7 bases, and the junction held 13 bases outside the gene matches. CDR3 amino acids: CASSGGGREVSGYTF. CDR3 nucleotides: TGCGCCAGCAGCGGAGGGGGCAGGGAGGTGTCTGGCTACACCTTC.

This chain links TRBV5-5 with TRBJ1-6, with D uncertain. Germline V gives CDR1 SGHKS, CDR2 YYEKEE (reference sequence). The CDR3 contains 16 residues. Deletions cut 0 bases from V and 0 bases from J, with 7 bases between. The CDR3 region is CASSLETNSYNSPLHF. The CDR3 bases are TGTGCCAGCAGCTTGGAGACAAACTCCTATAATTCACCCCTCCACTTT.

The chain carries TRBV5-1 and TRBJ1-4; tentatively, D is TRBD1 (5 bases). The CDR3 contains 14 residues. CDR1 SGHRS and CDR2 YFSETQ come from the germline V gene. V lost 1 base to trimming and J lost 3 bases, with 7 bases between them. CDR3 in DNA: TGCGCCAGCAGCTTGTTCAGGGCTAATGAAAAACTGTTTTTT. Encoded protein: CASSLFRANEKLFF.

J is TRBJ2-1 and V is TRBV9; TRBD1 agrees at 9 bases. The CDR3 has 16 amino acids. V trimming: 4 bases; J trimming: 4 bases; junction bases outside the gene matches: 9. Germline-derived CDR1 and CDR2 are SGDLS and YYNGEE. The CDR3 here is CASSSRGQGSYNEQFF. In DNA, the CDR3 is TGTGCCAGCAGCTCTAGAGGACAGGGGTCTTACAATGAGCAGTTCTTC.

V gene TRBV4-1 combines with J gene TRBJ2-1, with D possibly TRBD2 on 5 matching bases. The germline V gene encodes CDR1 MGHRA and CDR2 YSYEKL. CDR3 length: 14 amino acids. The V gene lost 6 bases and the J gene lost 5 bases, with 14 bases spanning the gap. The CDR3 here is CASSRGLVNNEQFF. The CDR3 DNA reads as TGCGCCAGCAGTCGGGGTTTGGTAAACAATGAGCAGTTCTTC.

This clone was seen more than once but under ten times. At one boundary the junction diverges from the germline segment, which might be a read error. The chain employs TRBV11-2 and TRBJ2-5, with D uncertain. In germline, CDR1 is SGHAT, CDR2 FQNNGV. This CDR3 is 12 amino acids long. In DNA form, the CDR3 reads TGTGCCAGCAGCTTAAGTGGAGAGATCCAGTACTTC. Its protein is CASSLSGEIQYF.

CDR3 sequence: CAIGGQVYRNIQYF. The CDR3 bases are TGTGCCATCGGGGGACAGGTTTACAGAAACATTCAGTACTTC. The chain recombines TRBV9 with TRBJ2-4; 8 nucleotides match TRBD1. J lost 6 bases, V lost 9 bases, and 11 bases had no gene match. The CDR3 consists of 14 residues. The V gene's germline CDR1 is SGDLS and CDR2 YYNGEE.

The chain is built from TRBV28 and TRBJ1-2, with a tentative D call TRBD1 (6 bases). The CDR3 loop spans 12 amino acids. Per germline, CDR1 MDHEN and CDR2 SYDVKM. V was clipped by 3 bases and J by 8 bases, with 10 bases between them. DNA of the CDR3: TGTGCCAGCAGTTTGAGGGGGATAGGCTACACCTTC. It yields the protein CASSLRGIGYTF.

This chain links TRBV28 with TRBJ2-5, with a tentative D call TRBD2 (6 bases). V was shortened by 3 bases and J by 0 bases, with 8 bases between the two germline ends. CDR1 is MDHEN, CDR2 SYDVKM, per germline. The CDR3 is 14 amino acids. In DNA form, the CDR3 reads TGTGCCAGCAGTTTGGGGGACTACCAAGAGACCCAGTACTTC. Translated: CASSLGDYQETQYF. The full variable domain, with the rest looked up from reference TRBV28 and TRBJ2-5, is DVKVTQSSRYLVKRTGEKVFLECVQDMDHENMFWYRQDPGLGLRLIYFSYDVKMKEKGDIPEGYSVSREKKERFSLILESASTNQTSMYLCASSLGDYQETQYFGPGTRLLVL.

The chain couples TRBV5-1 to TRBJ2-7; TRBD1 might be the D (6 bases). Germline V gene sequence: CDR1 SGHRS, CDR2 YFSETQ. The CDR3 consists of 16 residues. Trimming left V 3 bases short and J 2 bases short, with 18 bases between. The CDR3 is CASSSVPGGLPYEQYF. CDR3 DNA sequence: TGCGCCAGCAGCTCGGTCCCTGGGGGCCTTCCCTACGAGCAGTACTTC.

The V call is TRBV28, the J call TRBJ2-2; possibly TRBD1 for D (5 bases). Germline V gives CDR1 MDHEN, CDR2 SYDVKM. V was trimmed by 3 bases and J by 7 bases, leaving 15 bases between them. The CDR3 is 15 residues long. CDR3: CASSLIRQGGGELFF. CDR3 DNA sequence: TGTGCCAGCAGTTTGATTCGGCAGGGCGGCGGGGAGCTGTTTTTT.

This chain connects TRBV7-9 to TRBJ2-3; 8 nucleotides agree with TRBD2. The V gene's germline CDR1 is SEHNR and CDR2 FQNEAQ (reference sequence). CDR3 length: 16 residues. The V and J ends lost 5 bases and 11 bases, in that order; junction bases with no gene match: 18. The CDR3 protein is CASSTSRLALAMEQYF. For the CDR3, the DNA is TGTGCCAGCAGCACAAGCAGACTAGCGCTCGCCATGGAGCAGTATTTT.

This sequence joins TRBV5-4 and TRBJ2-7; tentative D call: TRBD2 (6 bases). CDR1 is SGHNT, CDR2 YYREEE, per germline (reference sequence). The CDR3 length is 15 residues. Deletions cut 5 bases from V and 2 bases from J, with 17 bases between. CDR3 nucleotides: TGTGCCAGCAGGGGAAGAACGGGAGAGACCTACGAGCAGTACTTC. Amino acids: CASRGRTGETYEQYF.

This clone appeared a single time. A read error may account for a junction end that differs from germline. The chain carries TRBV7-9 and TRBJ1-2; 7 nucleotides match TRBD1. Germline CDR1 SEHNR, CDR2 FQNEAQ (reference sequence). The CDR3 is made up of 14 amino acids. The CDR3 loop is CSSSPRDSTYGYTF. The CDR3 DNA follows: TGTTCCAGCAGCCCCCGGGACAGTACCTATGGCTACACCTTC. Complete variable domain (other parts from reference TRBV7-9 and TRBJ1-2): DTGVSQNPRHKITKRGQNVTFRCDPISEHNRLYWYRQTLGQGPEFLTYFQNEAQLEKSRLLSDRFSAERPKGSFSTLEIQRTEQGDSAMYLCSSSPRDSTYGYTFGSGTRLTVV.

DNA for the CDR3: TGCAGCGTTACACAGGGGGAAACAGATACGCAGTATTTT. Translation: CSVTQGETDTQYF. This sequence joins TRBV29-1 and TRBJ2-3; 8 bases are a match to TRBD1. J gave up 3 bases and V 5 bases, and 4 bases lay outside the gene matches. CDR1 and CDR2 from the germline V gene are SQVTM and ANQGSEA. This CDR3 has 13 amino acids.

J is TRBJ2-3 and V is TRBV5-1; D may be TRBD2 (6 bases). This CDR3 is built from 15 residues. In germline, CDR1 is SGHRS, CDR2 YFSETQ. V lost 0 bases to trimming and J lost 1 base, with 9 bases between them. In DNA form, the CDR3 reads TGCGCCAGCAGCTTGGCCGGGGAGGGCACAGATACGCAGTATTTT. This gives the protein CASSLAGEGTDTQYF.

The gene calls are TRBV28 and TRBJ1-3; the D gene is possibly TRBD1 (6 bases). CDR3 length: 14 residues. Germline V lookup: CDR1 MDHEN, CDR2 SYDVKM. Between the trimmed V and J ends, which lost 8 bases and 0 bases, there was a span of 11 bases. Here the CDR3 DNA reads TGTGCCAGCTCCCTAGGGGGCTCTGGAAACACCATATATTTT. Its protein product is CASSLGGSGNTIYF.

The V and J genes are TRBV29-1 and TRBJ2-3; TRBD2 matches at 10 bases. This CDR3 region has 19 residues. With V trimmed by 4 bases and J by 1 base, 17 bases remained unmatched. The germline CDR1 and CDR2 sequences are SQVTM and ANQGSEA. CDR3 in DNA: TGCAGCGTTGCGGCACACCTGTACGGGACTAGCGATGGCACAGATACGCAGTATTTT. Translation gives CSVAAHLYGTSDGTDTQYF.

The sample holds a few counts of this clone. The chain carries TRBV27 and TRBJ2-1; the D gene is possibly TRBD2 (5 bases). CDR1 MNHEY and CDR2 SMNVEV come from the germline V gene (reference sequence). The V gene lost 2 bases and the J gene lost 5 bases, with 22 bases spanning the gap. This CDR3 has 18 amino acids. CDR3 DNA: TGTGCCAGCAGTTTAGGAGGCCCGGCCCGCATTACAAACAATGAGCAGTTCTTC. It codes for CASSLGGPARITNNEQFF.

The V call is TRBV6-5, the J call TRBJ1-2; 10 nucleotides match TRBD1. J gave up 3 bases and V 5 bases, and 6 bases lay outside the gene matches. CDR1 is MNHEY, CDR2 SVGAGI, per germline. The CDR3 is 15 residues long. CDR3 sequence reads: CASSKRQGAYYGYTF. Here the CDR3 DNA reads TGTGCCAGCAGTAAGCGACAGGGGGCATACTATGGCTACACCTTC.

The chain combines TRBV27 with TRBJ2-3; TRBD2 matches at 8 bases. The CDR3 sequence is 13 residues long. Germline V gene sequence: CDR1 MNHEY, CDR2 SMNVEV (reference sequence). The trim removed 8 bases at V and 4 bases at J, leaving 5 bases unmatched. CDR3 bases: TGTGCCAGCGGGCGAGCGGGAGCAGATACGCAGTATTTT. Amino acids: CASGRAGADTQYF.

V is TRBV7-2 and J is TRBJ1-2; the D gene is possibly TRBD1 (6 bases). Per the germline V gene, CDR1 is SGHTA and CDR2 is FQGNSA. This CDR3 has 14 residues. The V gene lost 5 bases and the J gene lost 7 bases, with 17 bases spanning the gap. The CDR3 spells CASSRIPGDAGYTF. Here the CDR3 DNA reads TGTGCCAGCAGCCGAATACCAGGGGATGCTGGCTACACCTTC.